There are a few counts of the clone carrying this TCR beta chain. Antigen unknown. The data are from a study of T-cell memory formation after mild COVID-19. Overall study: The TCR clusters were mostly specific to one donor.

TCRdb independently ran MiXCR on the 5' RACE reads; one entry per CDR3 protein. The sample lists roughly 410,000 distinct CDR3 sequences, about 24% occurring once. Regarding the study as a whole: Mainly in CM and EM were contracting CD4+ clones; CD8+ were in EMRA.

Trimming took off 6 bases at V and 4 bases at J, with 13 bases between the two ends. This CDR3 has 13 residues. The receptor's source is an adult woman who had mild COVID-19 (a few samples of this study predate the infection). Cell type and time point are not known. The sequenced sample was PBMCs or a T cell subset sorted from them (not recorded which). The J gene is TRBJ2-7, the V gene TRBV12-3 or TRBV12-4; weak D call: TRBD1 (5 bases). Written as DNA, the CDR3 is TGTGCCAGCAGGGGGCCGGCAGAATACGAGCAGTACTTC. Its translation is CASRGPAEYEQYF.